A selection of T cell receptor beta chains follows, all from one sample in a study of T cell changes during pregnancy in multiple sclerosis. Using immunoSEQ multiplex PCR, the repertoire was profiled, and TCRdb retains in-frame clones only, with some absent. The sample carries some 60,000 clones, roughly nine tenths recorded once. The specimen was peripheral blood, collected in the first trimester of pregnancy. The source of these receptors is a female donor in good health, enrolled as a control in a pregnancy study. The CDR3 runs from the conserved cysteine through the conserved F or W. The D gene is left open where the match is weak. Clone size is not always given. Where it is, it says once, few, many or a class for expanded clones.

TRBJ2-7,once,-,TRBV7-6,TGTGCCAGCAGCTTAAACAGGGACAACGAGCAGTACTTC,CASSLNRDNEQYF
TRBJ2-1,-,-,TRBV5-8,TGTGCCAGCAGCTTGGACGGGAATGAGCAGTTCTTC,CASSLDGNEQFF
TRBJ2-7,-,TRBD1,TRBV27,TGTGCCAGTGGCGGGGGACAGGGGTCCTACGAGCAGTACTTC,CASGGGQGSYEQYF
TRBJ2-1,once,-,TRBV29-1,TGCAGCGTTGACCTTGGTCCCGTTAGCAATGAGCAGTTCTTC,CSVDLGPVSNEQFF
TRBJ2-5,-,TRBD2,TRBV2,TGTGCCAGCGCGGTCAGCGGGGGCCAAGAGACCCAGTACTTC,CASAVSGGQETQYF
TRBJ2-5,-,TRBD2,TRBV9,TGTGCCAGCAGCGTGGGACTAGCGGTGACGGGAGAGACCCAGTACTTC,CASSVGLAVTGETQYF
TRBJ1-1,-,-,TRBV30,TGTGCCTGGAGTGAGGGGGAGTCTGAAGCTTTCTTT,CAWSEGESEAFF
TRBJ2-7,-,-,TRBV27,TGTGCCAGCAGTTTATCGCACACTAGACCCGAGCAGTACTTC,CASSLSHTRPEQYF
TRBJ1-1,-,TRBD1,TRBV5-1,TGCGCCAGCAGCCCCCAGGGGGCAAACACTGAAGCTTTCTTT,CASSPQGANTEAFF
TRBJ2-3,-,-,TRBV4-3,TGCGCCAGCAGCCAAGATGCAGGGGCATCAGATACGCAGTATTTT,CASSQDAGASDTQYF
TRBJ1-1,-,TRBD1,TRBV4-2,TGTGCCAGCAGCCAAGTCTTACAGGGGGCTGAAGCTTTCTTT,CASSQVLQGAEAFF
TRBJ1-4,-,-,TRBV7-9,TGTGCCAGCAGCTCAGGGGAGGGGACTAATGAAAAACTGTTTTTT,CASSSGEGTNEKLFF
TRBJ2-1,-,TRBD2,TRBV6-1,TGTGCCAGCAGTGCCGCCGGGACTAGCTCCTACAATGAGCAGTTCTTC,CASSAAGTSSYNEQFF
TRBJ1-3,-,-,TRBV7-9,TGTGCCAGCAGCCAGTCTCCCAAGATCTCTGGAAACACCATATATTTT,CASSQSPKISGNTIYF
TRBJ1-1,-,-,TRBV4-1,TGCGCCAGCAGCCAACCTCGCCAGGGGTCTGAAGCTTTCTTT,CASSQPRQGSEAFF
TRBJ2-3,-,-,TRBV20-1,TGCAGTGCCCAACTAGCAGATACGCAGTATTTT,CSAQLADTQYF
TRBJ2-1,-,-,TRBV7-2,TGTGCCAGCAGCTTAGTAAGCTCCTCCTACAATGAGCAGTTCTTC,CASSLVSSSYNEQFF
TRBJ2-2,-,-,TRBV5-1,TGCGCCAGCAGCTTGGGAGATATCGGGGAGCTGTTTTTT,CASSLGDIGELFF
TRBJ2-7,-,TRBD1,TRBV7-9,TGTGCCAGCAGCTACAGGGGATCATACGAGCAGTACTTC,CASSYRGSYEQYF
TRBJ2-7,-,-,TRBV5-6,TGTGCCAGCAGCTTTCGGACAGCCTACGAGCAGTACTTC,CASSFRTAYEQYF
TRBJ1-2,-,-,TRBV6-1,TGTGCCAGCAGTGAAAGGGCAGGGTTGGAATATGGCTACACCTTC,CASSERAGLEYGYTF
TRBJ2-2,-,TRBD1,TRBV9,TGTGCCAGCAGCGGGACAGGGAAGGCGAACACCGGGGAGCTGTTTTTT,CASSGTGKANTGELFF
TRBJ1-2,-,-,TRBV27,TGTGCCAGCAGTTTATTAAGTCCCAGGGTGGGCTATGGCTACACCTTC,CASSLLSPRVGYGYTF
TRBJ2-3,-,TRBD1,TRBV9,TGTGCCAGCAACCCGACAGGGGGCCTCGCGGATACGCAGTATTTT,CASNPTGGLADTQYF
TRBJ1-5,-,TRBD1,TRBV6-1,TGTGCCAGCAGCGTTGACAGGGGTCAGCCCCAGCATTTT,CASSVDRGQPQHF
TRBJ1-1,-,-,TRBV5-1,TGCGCCAGCAGCTTGGGGGAGGATTTGAACACTGAAGCTTTCTTT,CASSLGEDLNTEAFF
TRBJ2-3,-,-,TRBV7-9,TGTGCCAGCAGCCCCCCCAGGGCCCCCACAGATACGCAGTATTTT,CASSPPRAPTDTQYF
TRBJ1-5,-,-,TRBV27,TGTGCCAGCAGGTCCGCGCTTAGCAATCAGCCCCAGCATTTT,CASRSALSNQPQHF
TRBJ1-1,-,-,TRBV18,TGTGCCAGCTCCTCAGGGGAGAACACTGAAGCTTTCTTT,CASSSGENTEAFF
TRBJ2-2,-,-,TRBV6-4,TGTGCCAGCAGTGCGGACAGCTTTAACGGGGAGCTGTTTTTT,CASSADSFNGELFF
TRBJ2-7,-,TRBD1,TRBV5-1,TGCGCCAGCAGCTCCTTTTTGGACAGGCCTCAGTACGAGCAGTACTTC,CASSSFLDRPQYEQYF
TRBJ1-1,-,TRBD1,TRBV5-4,TGTGCCAGCAGCCCTATTATGACAGGGGACACTGAAGCTTTCTTT,CASSPIMTGDTEAFF
TRBJ2-1,-,-,TRBV30,TGTGCCTGGAGTGTACGGGGGGCCCATGAGCAGTTCTTC,CAWSVRGAHEQFF